Presented here are 9 T cell receptor beta chains from one specimen sequenced in a study of control samples from healthy donors and cancer patients (dated by TCRdb to between 2020 and 2021). Library method: the immunoSEQ multiplex PCR assay. This immuneACCESS table, as held by TCRdb, lists in-frame sequences with V and J called but not all clones. Of the missing ones, under half trace to an unresolved V gene in checked studies; the others have no known cause. Counted in this sample were 190,000 or so clones; 85% to 95% of them appeared once. Jointly, the top ten make up roughly 1.5% of the sample. Material: blood. These receptors were taken from a young man in good health.

The chain employs TRBV5-1 and TRBJ1-4; 7 bases line up with TRBD1. J lost 3 bases, V lost 4 bases, and 9 bases had no gene match. The germline V gene has CDR1 SGHRS and CDR2 YFSETQ. This CDR3 is 16 amino acids long. The CDR3 nucleotides read TGCGCCAGCAGCCTGGAAGCCGGGACAGCTAATGAAAAACTGTTTTTT. Translating gives CASSLEAGTANEKLFF.

The rearrangement joins TRBV5-1 to TRBJ2-1; D is uncertain. Germline V gene sequence: CDR1 SGHRS, CDR2 YFSETQ. V shed 1 base and J shed 5 bases, with 19 bases lying between them. This CDR3 has 17 residues. CDR3 region: CASSLSLAVQFNNEQFF. CDR3 DNA: TGCGCCAGCAGCTTGTCGTTGGCGGTACAATTTAACAATGAGCAGTTCTTC. The variable domain in full, completed from reference TRBV5-1 and TRBJ2-1, reads KAGVTQTPRYLIKTRGQQVTLSCSPISGHRSVSWYQQTPGQGLQFLFEYFSETQRNKGNFPGRFSGRQFSNSRSEMNVSTLELGDSALYLCASSLSLAVQFNNEQFFGPGTRLTVL.

The chain couples TRBV30 to TRBJ1-6, with 10 nucleotides matching TRBD1. CDR1 and CDR2 from the germline V gene are GTSNPN and SVGIG (reference sequence). V gave up 5 bases and J gave up 2 bases; unmatched junction bases: 9. There are 17 residues in the CDR3. The CDR3 DNA reads TGTGCCTGGTCAGGGGGACAGGGGATGACCTATAATTCACCCCTCCACTTT. Amino acid sequence: CAWSGGQGMTYNSPLHF.

J is TRBJ1-2 and V is TRBV24-1; D might be TRBD1 (6 bases). V was shortened by 4 bases and J by 5 bases, with 7 bases between the two germline ends. The CDR3 is made up of 12 amino acids. The germline V gene encodes CDR1 KGHDR and CDR2 SFDVKD. The CDR3 reads CATSEGTYGYTF. DNA for the CDR3: TGTGCCACCAGTGAAGGGACATATGGCTACACCTTC.

The J gene is TRBJ1-3, the V gene TRBV28; D not resolved. CDR1 and CDR2 from the germline V gene are MDHEN and SYDVKM. The CDR3 contains 13 residues. Trimming pared 6 bases from V and 4 bases from J, leaving 10 bases between. In DNA form, the CDR3 reads TGTGCCAGCAGCACCGGGCCCGGAAACACCATATATTTT. Translated, it gives CASSTGPGNTIYF.

This chain links TRBV18 with TRBJ1-1; no reliable D call. This CDR3 has 12 amino acids. The germline V and J ends were trimmed by 2 bases and 6 bases, with 7 bases remaining between them. Germline loops: CDR1 KGHSH, CDR2 LQKENI. CDR3 coding DNA: TGTGCCAGCTCACCAAGTTGGGCTGAAGCTTTCTTT. It codes for CASSPSWAEAFF.

The V gene is TRBV6-1, the J gene TRBJ2-2; unclear D gene. V gave up 3 bases and J gave up 7 bases, with 3 bases separating them. Germline-derived CDR1 and CDR2 are MNHNS and SASEGT. The CDR3 has 11 amino acids. CDR3 sequence reads: CASSDGGELFF. The CDR3 nucleotides read TGTGCCAGCAGTGACGGCGGGGAGCTGTTTTTT.

The rearrangement uses TRBV9 and TRBJ2-6; TRBD1 is a possible D gene (5 bases). The length of the CDR3 is 16 residues. Trimming stripped 3 bases from V and 2 bases from J, with 12 bases between. Germline V gives CDR1 SGDLS, CDR2 YYNGEE. In DNA, the CDR3 is TGTGCCAGCAGCGCCCTGACAGTCCCTGGGGCCAACGTCCTGACTTTC. Translating gives CASSALTVPGANVLTF.

The rearrangement links TRBV28 to TRBJ1-1; 8 nucleotides match TRBD1. This CDR3 spans 15 amino acids. Germline loops: CDR1 MDHEN, CDR2 SYDVKM. V trimming: 4 bases; J trimming: 4 bases; junction bases outside the gene matches: 8. The CDR3 region is CASSYRTGWSTEAFF. CDR3 nucleotide sequence: TGTGCCAGCAGTTACAGGACAGGGTGGTCCACTGAAGCTTTCTTT.